This T cell receptor beta chain was recovered during a study of T cell repertoires in cytomegalovirus infection. Study-wide background: Through public TCR beta signatures, both CMV infection and matching HLA type were indicated. Study results and caveats: HLA-C-restricted TCR beta clonotypes specific for CMV led the ex vivo response.

TCRdb reprocessed the reads with MiXCR, giving one entry per CDR3 protein. The sample lists roughly 600,000 distinct CDR3 sequences; 24% were seen once. The CDR3 sequence is 16 residues long. Looked up from germline, CDR1 is MDHEN and CDR2 is SYDVKM. V gave up 2 bases and J gave up 2 bases; unmatched junction bases: 4. Comments on this clonotype: Antigen: not known.

The receptor comes from a human donor in good health (CMV status not recorded). Some clones in this sample may be carry-over from other donors' samples. The gene calls are TRBV28 and TRBJ1-5, with TRBD1 matching 9 bases. The specimen sequenced was CD8+ T cells from PBMCs. CDR3 residues: CASSLTGGIGNQPQHF. The CDR3 DNA reads as TGTGCCAGCAGTTTAACAGGGGGCATTGGCAATCAGCCCCAGCATTTT.